This TCR beta chain was observed in a study of cytomegalovirus exposure and HLA in healthy donors. Whole-study findings and limits: Prior analysis indicated that the majority of TCR beta V segments exhibited productivity approximately 90% or approximately 30% of the time. The authors confirmed in vitro that three CMV-associated chains were specific for CMV antigens. An analysis that came later showed most CMV-associated TCR beta chains appearing HLA-restricted.

Comment on this clone: Its antigen is not identified.

The germline gives CDR1 MNHEY, CDR2 SVGAGI. V lost 2 bases to trimming and J lost 1 base, with 8 bases between them. The CDR3 loop spans 14 amino acids. PCR used 60 Vbeta primers and 13 Jbeta primers. In the authors' methods: Later analysis identified 88 million or so unique TCR beta chains, approximately 11 million shared. Method: immunoSEQ multiplex PCR; TCRdb's copy keeps in-frame clones and lacks some. That table supplies the V and J calls and clone size; D and trimming were determined from the DNA. The sample gives roughly 170,000 clones, 77% of which show up once; less than 1.5% is in the top ten.

The chain joins TRBV6-5 to TRBJ1-1, with D perhaps TRBD1 (5 bases). The clonotype originates from a woman aged 30 to 39 in good health and CMV-seropositive. Sequences were obtained from PBMCs. Written as DNA, the CDR3 is TGTGCCAGCAGTTACCTCCAGGGGAACACTGAAGCTTTCTTT. Translating gives CASSYLQGNTEAFF.